Only one count was recorded for the clone carrying this TCR beta chain. Its antigen is undetermined. Clones were sequenced by immunoSEQ multiplex PCR, and TCRdb holds only the in-frame ones, with some missing. This sample carries about 2,700 clones, around 90% of them seen once, and the ten largest clones take 5.5%. This sample was included in a study of chemoradiotherapy in HPV16-positive cancers. On the study more broadly: Functional T-cell assays on a couple of HPV16-positive patients' cells defined candidate HPV-specific clones and common TCR motifs. General observations from the study: HPV-specific T cells were functionally defined from only a couple of HPV16-positive patients. Candidate HPV-specific clones and E7-related TCR motifs grew in tumor during treatment.

Germline assignment: CDR1 SNHLY and CDR2 FYNNEI. This CDR3 is built from 13 residues. V lost 3 bases and J 0 bases, leaving 4 bases between the germline ends. Repeated repertoire sampling spanned the course of chemoradiotherapy. V usage is TRBV2 and J usage is TRBJ2-3, with D unclear. The material sequenced was tumor tissue, taken from a patient who underwent chemoradiotherapy. The source is a human donor with HPV-associated anogenital cancer. The CDR3 nucleotides read TGTGCCAGCAGTGAGCCGAGCACAGATACGCAGTATTTT. Protein: CASSEPSTDTQYF.